This TCR beta chain was identified during a study of T-cell reconstitution after alpha-beta-depleted transplantation in children (dated by TCRdb to 2015 to 2016). Concerning the study at large: Using TCR repertoire profiling, the study followed T-cell immune reconstitution in a quantitative way in children after TCRalphabeta/CD19-depleted allogeneic hematopoietic cell transplantation.

The study at large found these results: The high TCRbeta diversity at day 60 in some patients was ascribed to recipient T cells and intrathymic progenitors that had survived conditioning. The apparently early recovery of alphabetaT-cell counts about two months after transplant reportedly depended on only several hundred rapidly expanded clones that came from non-depleted graft cells. Hyperexpanded clone frequencies declined over subsequent months; after one year, T-cell counts and TCRbeta diversity were mostly attributed to newly produced T cells.

Reading the label with the study, this specimen's treatment or condition is: allogeneic hematopoietic cell transplantation with graft depleted of TCRalphabeta T cells and CD19 B cells. TCRalphabeta/CD19-depleted allogeneic hematopoietic cell grafts were given to the transplant recipients, all of whom were children. V sheds 0 bases and J sheds 0 bases, leaving 13 bases between their ends. The CDR3 runs 17 amino acids, cysteine and phenylalanine included. The kept DNA is CDR3 alone, 51 bases in frame from the first base. CDR1 and CDR2 are read off the germline V gene as SGDLS and YYNGEE. Library method: PCR. Sequencing was performed on an Illumina HiSeq 2500. To normalize quantification of the TCRbeta repertoire, the TCR libraries were built with molecular barcoding that relied on unique molecular identifiers. TCRdb redid the processing of the public reads, applying fastp at Q25 and MiXCR, and retained in-frame beta chains. Rows are combined by CDR3 protein, so each entry shows the most common genes and DNA. The sample table contains approximately 980,000 distinct CDR3 sequences; only one count was recorded for less than 30% of them. About 28% of the sample rests with the top ten.

Details on this clonotype: The antigen this receptor binds is unknown. Base qualities are not at hand, and no much larger clone is one base apart.

The TCR originated in a boy under two years old who had a stem cell transplant for SCID, so the T cells may come from the graft donor. The sample consisted of PBMCs, mostly from graft donor cells, taken 360 days after TCRalphabeta/CD19-depleted stem cell transplant. This chain joins TRBV9 to TRBJ2-1; the D region may be TRBD1 or TRBD2, each matching 5 bases equally. The sequence in DNA is TGTGCCAGCAGCGTAGTGAACGGGGCGAGCTCCTACAATGAGCAGTTCTTC. Its translation is CASSVVNGASSYNEQFF.